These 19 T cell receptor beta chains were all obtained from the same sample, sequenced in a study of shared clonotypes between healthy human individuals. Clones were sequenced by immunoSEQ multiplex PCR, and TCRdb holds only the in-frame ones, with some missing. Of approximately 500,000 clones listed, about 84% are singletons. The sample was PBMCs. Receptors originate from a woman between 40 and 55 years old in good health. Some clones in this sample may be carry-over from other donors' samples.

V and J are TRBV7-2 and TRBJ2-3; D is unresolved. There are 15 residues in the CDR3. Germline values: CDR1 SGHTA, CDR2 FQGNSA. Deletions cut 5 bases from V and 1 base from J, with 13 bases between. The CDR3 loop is CASSLGRPRTDTQYF. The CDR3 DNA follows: TGTGCCAGCAGCCTCGGCCGTCCCCGCACAGATACGCAGTATTTT.

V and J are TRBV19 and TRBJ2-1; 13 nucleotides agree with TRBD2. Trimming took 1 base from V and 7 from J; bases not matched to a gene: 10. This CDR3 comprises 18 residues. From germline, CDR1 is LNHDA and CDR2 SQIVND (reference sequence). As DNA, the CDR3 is TGTGCCAGTAGTATAGTCCGCAGGAGGGGACTAGCGGGGAATGAGCAGTTCTTC. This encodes CASSIVRRRGLAGNEQFF.

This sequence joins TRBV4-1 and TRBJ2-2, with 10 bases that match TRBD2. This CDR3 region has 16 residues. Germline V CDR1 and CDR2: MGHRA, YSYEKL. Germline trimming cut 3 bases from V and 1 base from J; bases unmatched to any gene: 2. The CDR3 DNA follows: TGCGCCAGCAGCCACAGCGGGAGGGGGAACACCGGGGAGCTGTTTTTT. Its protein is CASSHSGRGNTGELFF.

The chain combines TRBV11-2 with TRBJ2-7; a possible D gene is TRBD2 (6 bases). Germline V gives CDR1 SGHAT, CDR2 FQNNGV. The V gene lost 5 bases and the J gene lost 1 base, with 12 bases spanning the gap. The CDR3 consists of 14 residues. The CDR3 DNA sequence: TGTGCCAGCAGCCGTGGGGACTCATCCTACGAGCAGTACTTC. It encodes CASSRGDSSYEQYF.

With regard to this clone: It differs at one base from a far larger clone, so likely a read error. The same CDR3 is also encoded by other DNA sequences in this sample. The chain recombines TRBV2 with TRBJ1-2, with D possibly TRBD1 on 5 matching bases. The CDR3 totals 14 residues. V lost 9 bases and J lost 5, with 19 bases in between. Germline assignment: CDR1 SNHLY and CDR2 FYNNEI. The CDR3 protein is CASIALRGGYGYTF. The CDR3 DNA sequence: TGTGCCAGTATTGCGTTGAGGGGAGGGTATGGCTACACCTTC. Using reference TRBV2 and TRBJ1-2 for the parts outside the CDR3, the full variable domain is EPEVTQTPSHQVTQMGQEVILRCVPISNHLYFYWYRQILGQKVEFLVSFYNNEISEKSEIFDDQFSVERPDGSNFTLKIRSTKLEDSAMYFCASIALRGGYGYTFGSGTRLTVV.

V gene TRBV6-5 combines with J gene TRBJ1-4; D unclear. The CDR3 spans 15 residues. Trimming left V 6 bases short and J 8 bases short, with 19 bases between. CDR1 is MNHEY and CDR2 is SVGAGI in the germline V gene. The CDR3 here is CASSLDGVEGEKLFF. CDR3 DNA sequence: TGTGCCAGCAGCCTCGACGGGGTTGAGGGCGAAAAACTGTTTTTT.

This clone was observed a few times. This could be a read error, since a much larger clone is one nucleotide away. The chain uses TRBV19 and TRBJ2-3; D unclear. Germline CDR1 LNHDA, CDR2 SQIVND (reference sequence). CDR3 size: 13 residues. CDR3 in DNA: TGTGCCTGTAGCTACCCCAGCACAGATACGCAGTATTTT. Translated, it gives CACSYPSTDTQYF.

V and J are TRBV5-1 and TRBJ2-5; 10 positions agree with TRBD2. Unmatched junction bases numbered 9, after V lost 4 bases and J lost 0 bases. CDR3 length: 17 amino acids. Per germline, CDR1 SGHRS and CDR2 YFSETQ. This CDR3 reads CASSTRTSGIYQETQYF. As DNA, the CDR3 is TGCGCCAGCAGCACAAGGACTAGCGGAATATACCAAGAGACCCAGTACTTC. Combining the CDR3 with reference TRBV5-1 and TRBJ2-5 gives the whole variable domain KAGVTQTPRYLIKTRGQQVTLSCSPISGHRSVSWYQQTPGQGLQFLFEYFSETQRNKGNFPGRFSGRQFSNSRSEMNVSTLELGDSALYLCASSTRTSGIYQETQYFGPGTRLLVL.

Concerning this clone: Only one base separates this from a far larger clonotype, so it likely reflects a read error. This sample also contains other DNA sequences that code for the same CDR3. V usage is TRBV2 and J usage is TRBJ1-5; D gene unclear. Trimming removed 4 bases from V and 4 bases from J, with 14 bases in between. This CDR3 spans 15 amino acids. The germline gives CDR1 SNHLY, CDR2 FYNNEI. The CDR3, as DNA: TGTGCCAGCAGTGGCCTGTTAGTAAGTAATCAGCCCCAGCATTTT. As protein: CASSGLLVSNQPQHF. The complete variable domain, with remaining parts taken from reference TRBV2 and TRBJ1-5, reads EPEVTQTPSHQVTQMGQEVILRCVPISNHLYFYWYRQILGQKVEFLVSFYNNEISEKSEIFDDQFSVERPDGSNFTLKIRSTKLEDSAMYFCASSGLLVSNQPQHFGDGTRLSIL.

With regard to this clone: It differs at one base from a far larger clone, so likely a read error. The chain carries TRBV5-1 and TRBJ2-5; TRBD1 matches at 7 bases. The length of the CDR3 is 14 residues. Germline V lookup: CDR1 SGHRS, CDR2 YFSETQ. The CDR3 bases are TGCGTCAGCAGCTTTGGGACAGTCCAAGAGACCCAGTACTTC. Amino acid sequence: CVSSFGTVQETQYF.

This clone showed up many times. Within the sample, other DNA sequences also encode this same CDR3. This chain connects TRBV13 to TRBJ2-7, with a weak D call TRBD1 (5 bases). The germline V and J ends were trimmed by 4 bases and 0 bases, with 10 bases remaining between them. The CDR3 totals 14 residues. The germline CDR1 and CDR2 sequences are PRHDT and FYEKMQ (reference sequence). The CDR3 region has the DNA TGTGCCAGCAGCTCGACAGCGTCCTCCTACGAGCAGTACTTC. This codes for CASSSTASSYEQYF.

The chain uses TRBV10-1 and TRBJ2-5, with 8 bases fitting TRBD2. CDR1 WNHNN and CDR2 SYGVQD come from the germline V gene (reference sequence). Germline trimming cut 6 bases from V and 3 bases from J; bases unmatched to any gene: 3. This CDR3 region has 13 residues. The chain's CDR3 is CASRRREEETQYF. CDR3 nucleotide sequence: TGCGCCAGCAGACGGCGGGAGGAAGAGACCCAGTACTTC.

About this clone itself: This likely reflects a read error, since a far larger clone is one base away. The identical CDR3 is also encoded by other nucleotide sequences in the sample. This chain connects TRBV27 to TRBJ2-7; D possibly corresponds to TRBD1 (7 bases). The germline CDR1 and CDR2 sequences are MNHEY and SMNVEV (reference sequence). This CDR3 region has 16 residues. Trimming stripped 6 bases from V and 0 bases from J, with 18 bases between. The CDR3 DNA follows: TGTGCCAGCAGCCCAACGCCAGGGGGGAGCTCCTACGAGCAGTACTTC. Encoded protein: CASSPTPGGSSYEQYF.

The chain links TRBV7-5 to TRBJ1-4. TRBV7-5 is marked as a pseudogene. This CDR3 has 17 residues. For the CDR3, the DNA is TGTGCCAGAAGCTCTACCTCCCGGACGGGGGTAGGAGAAAAACTGTTTTTT. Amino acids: CARSSTSRTGVGEKLFF.

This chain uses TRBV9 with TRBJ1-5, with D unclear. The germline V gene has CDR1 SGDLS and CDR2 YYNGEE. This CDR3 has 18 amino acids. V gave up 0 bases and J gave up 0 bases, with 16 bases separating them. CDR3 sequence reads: CASSVASGSRISNQPQHF. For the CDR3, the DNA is TGTGCCAGCAGCGTAGCTTCAGGTTCGCGTATTAGCAATCAGCCCCAGCATTTT.

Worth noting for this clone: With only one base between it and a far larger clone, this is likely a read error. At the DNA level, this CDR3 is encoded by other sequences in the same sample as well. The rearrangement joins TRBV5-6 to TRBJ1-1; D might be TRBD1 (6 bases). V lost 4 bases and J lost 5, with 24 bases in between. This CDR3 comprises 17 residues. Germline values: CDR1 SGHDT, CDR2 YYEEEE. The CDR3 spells CASSASRGTSVSTEAFF. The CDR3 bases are TGTGCCAGCAGCGCGAGCCGGGGGACATCGGTGAGTACTGAAGCTTTCTTT.

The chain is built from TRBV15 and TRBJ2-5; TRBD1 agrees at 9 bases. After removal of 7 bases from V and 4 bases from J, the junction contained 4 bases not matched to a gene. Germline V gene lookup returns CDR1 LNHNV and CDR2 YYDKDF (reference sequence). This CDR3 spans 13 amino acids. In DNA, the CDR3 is TGTGCCACCAACAGGGGGCGCGGAGAGACCCAGTACTTC. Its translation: CATNRGRGETQYF. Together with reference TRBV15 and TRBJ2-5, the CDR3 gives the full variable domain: DAMVIQNPRYQVTQFGKPVTLSCSQTLNHNVMYWYQQKSSQAPKLLFHYYDKDFNNEADTPDNFQSRRPNTSFCFLDIRSPGLGDTAMYLCATNRGRGETQYFGPGTRLLVL.

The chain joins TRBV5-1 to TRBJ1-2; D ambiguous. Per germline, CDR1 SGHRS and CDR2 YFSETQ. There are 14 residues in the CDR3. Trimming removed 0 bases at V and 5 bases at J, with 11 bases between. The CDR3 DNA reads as TGCGCCAGCAGCTTGGAGGTCAACAATTATGGCTACACCTTC. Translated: CASSLEVNNYGYTF.

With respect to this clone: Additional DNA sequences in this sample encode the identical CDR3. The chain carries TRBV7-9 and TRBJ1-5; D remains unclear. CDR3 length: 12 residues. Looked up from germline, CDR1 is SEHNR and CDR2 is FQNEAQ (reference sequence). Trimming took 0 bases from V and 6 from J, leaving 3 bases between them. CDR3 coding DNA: TGTGCCAGCAGCTTAGCGTCTCAGCCCCAGCATTTT. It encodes CASSLASQPQHF.